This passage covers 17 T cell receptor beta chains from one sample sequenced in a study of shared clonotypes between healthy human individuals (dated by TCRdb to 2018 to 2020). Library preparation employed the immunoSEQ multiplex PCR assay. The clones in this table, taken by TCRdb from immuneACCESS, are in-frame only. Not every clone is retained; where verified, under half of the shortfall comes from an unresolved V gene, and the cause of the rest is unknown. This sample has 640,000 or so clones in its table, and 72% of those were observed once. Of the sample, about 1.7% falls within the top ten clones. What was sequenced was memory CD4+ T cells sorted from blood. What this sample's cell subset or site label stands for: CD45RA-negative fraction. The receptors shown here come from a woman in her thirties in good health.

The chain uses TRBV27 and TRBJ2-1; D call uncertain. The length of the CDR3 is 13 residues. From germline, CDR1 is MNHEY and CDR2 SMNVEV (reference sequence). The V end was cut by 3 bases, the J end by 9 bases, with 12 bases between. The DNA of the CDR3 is TGTGCCAGCAGTTTGCTAGGGAAGGGTGAGCAGTTCTTC. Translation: CASSLLGKGEQFF.

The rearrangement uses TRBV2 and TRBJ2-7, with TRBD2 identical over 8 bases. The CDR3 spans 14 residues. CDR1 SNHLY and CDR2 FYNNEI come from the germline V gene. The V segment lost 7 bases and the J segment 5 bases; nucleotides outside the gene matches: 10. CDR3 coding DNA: TGTGCCAGCAAAGCGGGAGAATGGACGGACGAGCAGTACTTC. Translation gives CASKAGEWTDEQYF.

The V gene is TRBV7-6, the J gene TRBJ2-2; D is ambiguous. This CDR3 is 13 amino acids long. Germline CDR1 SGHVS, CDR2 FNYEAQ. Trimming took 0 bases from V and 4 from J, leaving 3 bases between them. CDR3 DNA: TGTGCCAGCAGCTTAGCGACCACCGGGGAGCTGTTTTTT. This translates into CASSLATTGELFF.

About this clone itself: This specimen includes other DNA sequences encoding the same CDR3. The CDR3 nucleotides are TGCGCCAGCAGCCAGCAGGGCGCAGATACGCAGTATTTT. It codes for CASSQQGADTQYF. The J gene is TRBJ2-3, the V gene TRBV5-1; D is perhaps TRBD1 (5 bases). V was clipped by 4 bases and J by 4 bases, with 10 bases between them. The CDR3 sequence is 13 residues long. Per germline, CDR1 SGHRS and CDR2 YFSETQ.

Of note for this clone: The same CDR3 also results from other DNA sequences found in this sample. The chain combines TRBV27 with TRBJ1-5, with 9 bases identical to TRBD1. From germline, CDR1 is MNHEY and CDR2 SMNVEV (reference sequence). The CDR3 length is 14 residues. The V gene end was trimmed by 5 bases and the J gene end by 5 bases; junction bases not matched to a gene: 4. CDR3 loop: CASSPRTGDQPQHF. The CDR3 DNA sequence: TGTGCCAGCAGTCCCAGGACAGGGGATCAGCCCCAGCATTTT.

The CDR3 sequence: CSGTTSGGTDTQYF. The CDR3 nucleotides read TGCAGCGGGACGACTAGCGGGGGCACAGATACGCAGTATTTT. The chain couples TRBV29-1 to TRBJ2-3; 11 bases align to TRBD2. The V gene end was trimmed by 7 bases and the J gene end by 1 base; junction bases not matched to a gene: 4. Germline CDR1 SQVTM, CDR2 ANQGSEA. CDR3 size: 14 residues.

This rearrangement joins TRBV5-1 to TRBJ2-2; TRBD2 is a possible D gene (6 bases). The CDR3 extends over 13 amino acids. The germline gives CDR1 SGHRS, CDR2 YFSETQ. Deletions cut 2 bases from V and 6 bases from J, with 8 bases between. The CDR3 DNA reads TGCGCCAGCAGCTTCGGGGGATCCGGGGAGCTGTTTTTT. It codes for CASSFGGSGELFF.

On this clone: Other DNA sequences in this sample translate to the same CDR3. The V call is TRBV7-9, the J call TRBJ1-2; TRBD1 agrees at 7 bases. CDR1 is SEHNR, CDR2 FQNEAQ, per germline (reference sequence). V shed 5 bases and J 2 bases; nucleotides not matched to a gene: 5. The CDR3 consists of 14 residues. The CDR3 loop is CASSPMTGNYGYTF. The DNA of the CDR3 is TGTGCCAGCAGCCCTATGACAGGGAACTATGGCTACACCTTC.

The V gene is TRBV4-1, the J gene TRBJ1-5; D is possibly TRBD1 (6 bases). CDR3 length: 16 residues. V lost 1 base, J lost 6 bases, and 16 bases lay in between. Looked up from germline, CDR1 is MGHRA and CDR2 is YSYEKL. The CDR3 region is CASSQVGGGRGQPQHF. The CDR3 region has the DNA TGCGCCAGCAGCCAAGTAGGGGGGGGAAGGGGTCAGCCCCAGCATTTT.

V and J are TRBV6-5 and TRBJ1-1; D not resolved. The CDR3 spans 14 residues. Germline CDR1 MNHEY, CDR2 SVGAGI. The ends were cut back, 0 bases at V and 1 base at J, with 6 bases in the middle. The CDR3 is CASSYSTPNTEAFF. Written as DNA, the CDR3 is TGTGCCAGCAGTTACTCGACCCCGAACACTGAAGCTTTCTTT.

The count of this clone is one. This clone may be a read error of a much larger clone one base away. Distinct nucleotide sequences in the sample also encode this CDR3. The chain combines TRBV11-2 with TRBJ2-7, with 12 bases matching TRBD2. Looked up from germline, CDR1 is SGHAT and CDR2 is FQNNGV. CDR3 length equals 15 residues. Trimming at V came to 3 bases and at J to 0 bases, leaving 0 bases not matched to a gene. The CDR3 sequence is CASSLTSGSSYEQYF. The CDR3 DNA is TGTGCCAGCAGCTTGACTAGCGGGAGCTCCTACGAGCAGTACTTC.

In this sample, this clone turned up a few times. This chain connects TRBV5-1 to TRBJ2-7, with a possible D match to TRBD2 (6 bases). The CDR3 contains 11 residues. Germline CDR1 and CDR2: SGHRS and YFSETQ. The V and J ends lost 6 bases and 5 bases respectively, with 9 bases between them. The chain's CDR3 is CASTWGDEQYF. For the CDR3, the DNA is TGCGCCAGCACCTGGGGGGACGAGCAGTACTTC.

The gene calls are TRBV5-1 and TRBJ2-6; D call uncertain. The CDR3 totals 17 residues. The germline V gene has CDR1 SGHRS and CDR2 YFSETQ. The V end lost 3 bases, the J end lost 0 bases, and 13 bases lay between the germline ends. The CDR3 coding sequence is TGCGCCAGCAGCTCAAATGGAATGGACTCTGGGGCCAACGTCCTGACTTTC. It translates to CASSSNGMDSGANVLTF.

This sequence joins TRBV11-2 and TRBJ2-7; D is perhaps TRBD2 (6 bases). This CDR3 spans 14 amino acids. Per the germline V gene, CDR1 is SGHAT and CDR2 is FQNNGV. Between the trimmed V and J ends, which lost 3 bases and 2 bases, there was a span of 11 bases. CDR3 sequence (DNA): TGTGCCAGCAGCTTTTGGGACTCTACCTACGAGCAGTACTTC. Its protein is CASSFWDSTYEQYF. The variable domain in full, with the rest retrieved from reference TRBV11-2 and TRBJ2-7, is EAGVAQSPRYKIIEKRQSVAFWCNPISGHATLYWYQQILGQGPKLLIQFQNNGVVDDSQLPKDRFSAERLKGVDSTLKIQPAKLEDSAVYLCASSFWDSTYEQYFGPGTRLTVT.

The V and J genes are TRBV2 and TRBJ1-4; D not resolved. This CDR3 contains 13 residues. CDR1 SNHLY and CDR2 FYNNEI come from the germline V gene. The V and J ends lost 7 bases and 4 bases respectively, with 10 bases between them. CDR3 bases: TGTGCCAGCAAGGTCAGCTATAATGAAAAACTGTTTTTT. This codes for CASKVSYNEKLFF.

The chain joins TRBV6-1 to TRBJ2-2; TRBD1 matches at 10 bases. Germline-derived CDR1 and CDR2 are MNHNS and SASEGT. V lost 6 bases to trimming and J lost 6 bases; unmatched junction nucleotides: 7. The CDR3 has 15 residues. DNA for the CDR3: TGTGCCAGCAGAAAGACAGGGGGCCTTGCCGGGGAGCTGTTTTTT. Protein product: CASRKTGGLAGELFF.

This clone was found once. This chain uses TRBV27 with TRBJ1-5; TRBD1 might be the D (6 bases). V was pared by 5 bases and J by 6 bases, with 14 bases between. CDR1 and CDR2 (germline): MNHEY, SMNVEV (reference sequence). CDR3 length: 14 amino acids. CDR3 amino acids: CASSQTGFPQPQHF. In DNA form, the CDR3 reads TGTGCCAGCAGTCAAACAGGGTTTCCTCAGCCCCAGCATTTT.